These 16 T cell receptor beta chains originate from one sample sequenced in a study of OX40 agonist ivuxolimab in advanced cancers. Library prep was done by the immunoSEQ multiplex PCR assay. The immuneACCESS repertoire file appears here via TCRdb, limited to in-frame rearrangements. These files lack a portion of the clones; in checked studies, under half of the deficit traces to unresolved V genes, and the cause of the others is not known. Across this sample there are 68,000 or so clones, with around 83% seen only once. In total, the top ten clones hold around 1.4% of the sample. Specimen: CD4+ or CD8+ T cells sorted from blood, collected in a trial of the OX40 agonist ivuxolimab. Every receptor here comes from an adult with an advanced solid tumor such as melanoma, head and neck, liver or kidney cancer.

The chain joins TRBV11-3 to TRBJ2-2; D is possibly TRBD2 (7 bases). The CDR3 runs 16 residues. The germline gives CDR1 SGHNT, CDR2 YENEEA. Between the trimmed V and J ends, which lost 5 bases and 4 bases, there was a span of 17 bases. CDR3 region: CASSDWGGPGTGELFF. The CDR3, as DNA: TGTGCCAGCAGCGATTGGGGGGGCCCGGGCACCGGGGAGCTGTTTTTT.

V usage is TRBV6-5 and J usage is TRBJ2-7; no reliable D call. V shed 10 bases and J shed 2 bases, with 9 bases lying between them. CDR1 is MNHEY and CDR2 is SVGAGI in the germline V gene. This CDR3 comprises 11 residues. The CDR3: CATSDAYEQYF. DNA of the CDR3: TGTGCCACCTCAGATGCCTACGAGCAGTACTTC.

This rearrangement joins TRBV5-1 to TRBJ1-1, with a weak D call TRBD1 (5 bases). V shed 5 bases and J shed 7 bases, with 15 bases lying between them. The CDR3 runs 13 residues. CDR1 is SGHRS, CDR2 YFSETQ, per germline. CDR3 nucleotides: TGCGCCAGCAGTAGGGACCTAGCAGTTGAAGCTTTCTTT. Protein product: CASSRDLAVEAFF. Variable domain in full (rest from reference TRBV5-1 and TRBJ1-1): KAGVTQTPRYLIKTRGQQVTLSCSPISGHRSVSWYQQTPGQGLQFLFEYFSETQRNKGNFPGRFSGRQFSNSRSEMNVSTLELGDSALYLCASSRDLAVEAFFGQGTRLTVV.

This chain joins TRBV5-1 and TRBJ2-5, with 12 bases identical to TRBD2. Germline V gene lookup returns CDR1 SGHRS and CDR2 YFSETQ. The CDR3 loop spans 17 amino acids. The V and J ends lost 0 bases and 4 bases, in that order; junction bases with no gene match: 7. The CDR3 DNA is TGCGCCAGCAGCTTGGGGACTAGCGGGGTCGTGCGAGAGACCCAGTACTTC. This translates into CASSLGTSGVVRETQYF.

The CDR3 protein is CASSVARVQETQYF. CDR3 sequence (DNA): TGTGCCAGCAGTGTTGCAAGGGTCCAAGAGACCCAGTACTTC. This chain links TRBV6-1 with TRBJ2-5, with D unclear. This CDR3 region has 14 residues. Germline V gene lookup returns CDR1 MNHNS and CDR2 SASEGT. V was pared by 4 bases and J by 1 base, with 10 bases between.

The CDR3 DNA follows: TGTGCCAGCAGTGACCGGACAGGGTTGAACACTGAAGCTTTCTTT. This sequence encodes CASSDRTGLNTEAFF. The chain uses TRBV6-1 and TRBJ1-1; 8 positions match TRBD1. CDR1 is MNHNS and CDR2 is SASEGT in the germline V gene. This CDR3 comprises 15 residues. With 3 bases clipped from V and 0 bases from J, the junction kept 3 bases outside the gene matches.

This rearrangement joins TRBV5-1 to TRBJ2-1, with a tentative D call TRBD1 (5 bases). The V end lost 4 bases, the J end lost 10 bases, and 18 bases lay between the germline ends. This CDR3 has 14 amino acids. CDR1 and CDR2 from the germline V gene are SGHRS and YFSETQ. CDR3 nucleotides: TGCGCCAGCAGCCTGGAGAGCTCTGACAGAGAGCAGTTCTTC. Amino acids: CASSLESSDREQFF.

This chain connects TRBV5-1 to TRBJ2-7; 7 nucleotides agree with TRBD1. V lost 0 bases to trimming and J lost 7 bases; unmatched junction nucleotides: 10. Germline V gives CDR1 SGHRS, CDR2 YFSETQ. The CDR3 is made up of 15 amino acids. CDR3 loop: CASSLGTGTIREQYF. CDR3 nucleotide sequence: TGCGCCAGCAGCTTGGGGACAGGTACTATTCGGGAGCAGTACTTC.

The chain carries TRBV6-1 and TRBJ2-5; maybe TRBD1 (6 bases). The CDR3 runs to 14 residues. Germline CDR1 MNHNS, CDR2 SASEGT. V gave up 8 bases and J gave up 2 bases, with 15 bases separating them. In DNA form, the CDR3 reads TGTGCCAGCCAAGGGACACTTATTCAAGAGACCCAGTACTTC. This translates into CASQGTLIQETQYF.

V gene TRBV30 combines with J gene TRBJ2-3; D is possibly TRBD2 (6 bases). The CDR3 loop spans 18 amino acids. Germline lookup yields CDR1 GTSNPN and CDR2 SVGIG (reference sequence). V lost 0 bases and J lost 2, with 21 bases in between. CDR3 in amino acids: CAWSVPGDFTLLTDTQYF. CDR3 DNA: TGTGCCTGGAGTGTACCCGGGGACTTCACCCTCCTCACAGATACGCAGTATTTT.

The CDR3 sequence is CASSNSTEGYEQYF. As DNA, the CDR3 is TGTGCCAGCAGCAACTCGACAGAGGGTTACGAGCAGTACTTC. This chain links TRBV7-9 with TRBJ2-7; D could derive from TRBD1 or TRBD2 (5 bases each). V was cut by 5 bases and J by 4 bases, with 15 bases left in between. Germline CDR1 SEHNR, CDR2 FQNEAQ (reference sequence). The CDR3 consists of 14 residues.

This clone was observed a single time. V and J are TRBV1 and TRBJ1-4. TRBV1 is flagged as a pseudogene. The CDR3 is 14 amino acids. CDR3 nucleotides: TGCACCAGGCAGGGGAGGGCAACTAATGAAAAACTGTTTTTT. It specifies CTRQGRATNEKLFF.

This chain uses TRBV11-3 with TRBJ2-7; D is ambiguous. Per germline, CDR1 SGHNT and CDR2 YENEEA. Trimming left V 5 bases short and J 6 bases short, with 14 bases between. This CDR3 comprises 13 residues. The CDR3 bases are TGTGCCAGCAGCCCACCGGCCGGGCGCGAGCAGTACTTC. It codes for CASSPPAGREQYF.

CDR3 sequence (DNA): TGTGCCAGCAGTGGGGTACCTACTGGGGGCTACACCTTC. It yields the protein CASSGVPTGGYTF. The chain carries TRBV2 and TRBJ1-2; no clear D. The CDR3 consists of 13 residues. V lost 4 bases and J 8 bases, leaving 14 bases between the germline ends. Germline V lookup: CDR1 SNHLY, CDR2 FYNNEI.

V gene TRBV5-4 combines with J gene TRBJ2-2, with 7 positions matching TRBD2. J gave up 4 bases and V 5 bases, and 5 bases lay outside the gene matches. This CDR3 is built from 14 residues. CDR1 is SGHNT, CDR2 YYREEE, per germline (reference sequence). The CDR3 coding sequence is TGTGCCAGCAGGGCGGGGGAACCCACCGGGGAGCTGTTTTTT. Its translation: CASRAGEPTGELFF.

J is TRBJ2-1 and V is TRBV30; D is possibly TRBD2 (5 bases). CDR1 is GTSNPN, CDR2 SVGIG, per germline (reference sequence). CDR3 size: 16 residues. Between the trimmed V and J ends, which lost 0 bases and 0 bases, there was a span of 12 bases. CDR3 protein: CAWSVQGLSSYNEQFF. The CDR3 DNA sequence: TGTGCCTGGAGTGTACAAGGACTCAGCTCCTACAATGAGCAGTTCTTC.